Each of the 4 T cell receptor beta chains below was sequenced from the same sample in a study of control samples from healthy donors and cancer patients. Produced via immunoSEQ multiplex PCR; TCRdb's table is partial and in-frame only. The repertoire includes fewer than 500,000 clones, approximately 92% of them detected once, and approximately 6.3% sits in the top ten. The sequenced material came from PBMCs. The receptor set was obtained from a man aged 40-50 years with head and neck cancer.

Remarks on this clone: At one end, the junction sequence differs from germline, possibly due to a read error. The rearrangement joins TRBV7-7 to TRBJ2-7, with TRBD1 matching 10 bases. The CDR3 covers 13 residues. Per the germline V gene, CDR1 is SSHAT and CDR2 is FNYEAQ (reference sequence). CDR3 DNA sequence: TGTGCTAGCAGCTTTGGGACAGGGGACGAGCAGTACTTC. It yields the protein CASSFGTGDEQYF.

The rearrangement joins TRBV19 to TRBJ1-5; TRBD1 matches at 11 bases. CDR3 size: 15 residues. Per the germline V gene, CDR1 is LNHDA and CDR2 is SQIVND (reference sequence). The V and J ends lost 5 bases and 4 bases, in that order; junction bases with no gene match: 4. CDR3 region: CASSGTGGMNQPQHF. DNA for the CDR3: TGTGCCAGTAGTGGGACAGGGGGGATGAATCAGCCCCAGCATTTT.

This clone appeared once. V and J are TRBV13 and TRBJ2-3; the D is unclear. The germline V gene has CDR1 PRHDT and CDR2 FYEKMQ (reference sequence). V was trimmed by 4 bases and J by 4 bases, leaving 6 bases between them. CDR3 size: 12 residues. CDR3: CASSSSADTQYF. The CDR3 coding sequence is TGTGCCAGCAGCTCAAGTGCAGATACGCAGTATTTT.

V gene TRBV21-1 combines with J gene TRBJ2-7; no check of the table's D call, TRBD2, against the DNA was made. TRBV21-1 is assigned pseudogene status. The CDR3 is made up of 15 amino acids. CDR3 sequence reads: CASSKGGELSYEQYF. In DNA form, the CDR3 reads TGTGCCAGCAGCAAAGGGGGGGAACTCTCCTACGAGCAGTACTTC.